These 30 T cell receptor beta chains originate from one sample sequenced in a study of T cell responses to AZD1222 COVID-19 vaccine (dated by TCRdb to 2020 to 2023). Library generation was performed with the immunoSEQ multiplex PCR assay. Not all clones reach the TCRdb copy of this immuneACCESS table, which keeps in-frame sequences only. Checked studies attribute under half of the gap to unresolved V genes and leave the rest unexplained. For this sample the table gives 55,000 to 75,000 clones, of which 88% were detected only once. Roughly 7.3% of the sample goes to the ten largest clones. The time point label of this sample denotes: baseline before first vaccination. Sample: peripheral blood, taken on day 0 of AZD1222 vaccination. The receptor source for this set is an adult in good health.

This clone was detected a few times. The genes are TRBV7-2 and TRBJ2-2, with 7 bases lining up with TRBD1. Per germline, CDR1 SGHTA and CDR2 FQGNSA. Trimming cost V 5 bases and J 4 bases; bases outside gene matches: 13. The CDR3 loop spans 17 amino acids. The CDR3 reads CASSKQPGTVGTGELFF. The CDR3 bases are TGTGCCAGCAGCAAACAACCCGGGACAGTTGGCACCGGGGAGCTGTTTTTT. Using reference TRBV7-2 and TRBJ2-2 for the parts outside the CDR3, the full variable domain is GAGVSQSPSNKVTEKGKDVELRCDPISGHTALYWYRQSLGQGLEFLIYFQGNSAPDKSGLPSDRFSAERTGGSVSTLTIQRTQQEDSAVYLCASSKQPGTVGTGELFFGEGSRLTVL.

This clone has just a few counts. The V call is TRBV1, the J call TRBJ2-5; the table's D gene call, TRBD2, was not cross checked with the DNA. TRBV1 is described as a pseudogene. The CDR3 has 16 amino acids. CDR3 DNA sequence: TGCACCAGCAGCGTGACTAGCGGGAGCCACCAAGAGACCCAGTACTTC. It translates to CTSSVTSGSHQETQYF.

The chain carries TRBV13 and TRBJ2-7; TRBD2 agrees at 13 bases. The germline V gene has CDR1 PRHDT and CDR2 FYEKMQ (reference sequence). The CDR3 totals 15 residues. V shed 4 bases, J shed 5 bases, and the junction held 5 bases outside the gene matches. CDR3 in DNA: TGTGCCAGCAGCTCGACTGGACTAGCGGGAGACGAGCAGTACTTC. Its translation is CASSSTGLAGDEQYF.

This chain uses TRBV4-1 with TRBJ2-3; no reliable D call. CDR1 MGHRA and CDR2 YSYEKL come from the germline V gene. Deletions cut 0 bases from V and 5 bases from J, with 6 bases between. The CDR3 extends over 13 amino acids. CDR3 bases: TGCGCCAGCAGCCAAGATGGGCTAGATACGCAGTATTTT. Protein product: CASSQDGLDTQYF.

The V and J genes are TRBV2 and TRBJ2-2; 13 bases are shared with TRBD2. The CDR3 has 17 amino acids. J gave up 4 bases and V 6 bases, and 8 bases lay outside the gene matches. From germline, CDR1 is SNHLY and CDR2 FYNNEI. CDR3 loop: CASSTSGGAMGTGELFF. DNA for the CDR3: TGTGCCAGCAGCACTAGCGGGGGGGCGATGGGCACCGGGGAGCTGTTTTTT.

The sample holds one count of this clone. The CDR3 here is CASSQGPGQYYEQYF. CDR3 sequence (DNA): TGTGCCAGCAGCCAGGGGCCGGGACAGTACTACGAGCAGTACTTC. The rearrangement joins TRBV11-2 to TRBJ2-7; 7 nucleotides align to TRBD1. The germline gives CDR1 SGHAT, CDR2 FQNNGV. V was clipped by 5 bases and J by 3 bases; unmatched bases: 10. The CDR3 sequence is 15 residues long. Supplemented by reference TRBV11-2 and TRBJ2-7, the full variable domain reads EAGVAQSPRYKIIEKRQSVAFWCNPISGHATLYWYQQILGQGPKLLIQFQNNGVVDDSQLPKDRFSAERLKGVDSTLKIQPAKLEDSAVYLCASSQGPGQYYEQYFGPGTRLTVT.

This sequence joins TRBV20-1 and TRBJ2-7; D call uncertain. Germline V gives CDR1 DFQATT, CDR2 SNEGSKA (reference sequence). The CDR3 totals 11 residues. Trimming removed 5 bases at V and 3 bases at J, with 8 bases between. Here the CDR3 DNA reads TGCAGTGCTTATCAAAGCTACGAGCAGTACTTC. Translating gives CSAYQSYEQYF.

This rearrangement joins TRBV5-1 to TRBJ2-5; the D gene could be TRBD1 or TRBD2 (5 bases each). The germline V gene has CDR1 SGHRS and CDR2 YFSETQ. The CDR3 has 13 amino acids. The ends were cut back, 4 bases at V and 4 bases at J, with 11 bases in the middle. The CDR3 is CASSPDSGETQYF. CDR3 nucleotides: TGCGCCAGCAGCCCCGACAGCGGAGAGACCCAGTACTTC.

This sequence joins TRBV5-1 and TRBJ2-3; the D is unclear. Germline V gene lookup returns CDR1 SGHRS and CDR2 YFSETQ. Between the trimmed V and J ends, which lost 3 bases and 6 bases, there was a span of 11 bases. The CDR3 is 13 residues long. The CDR3 bases are TGCGCCAGCAGCTGGGAATCTGTCGATACGCAGTATTTT. Encoded protein: CASSWESVDTQYF.

The chain couples TRBV27 to TRBJ2-7, with 13 bases that match TRBD2. Germline trimming cut 8 bases from V and 4 bases from J; bases unmatched to any gene: 5. Germline V gives CDR1 MNHEY, CDR2 SMNVEV (reference sequence). This CDR3 spans 14 amino acids. CDR3 sequence: CASGLAGELYEQYF. DNA for the CDR3: TGTGCCAGCGGACTAGCGGGAGAATTATACGAGCAGTACTTC.

The chain has TRBV28 and TRBJ1-4; 8 nucleotides align to TRBD1. V lost 5 bases and J lost 7; bases outside the gene matches: 12. CDR1 MDHEN and CDR2 SYDVKM come from the germline V gene. The CDR3 sequence is 16 residues long. CDR3 sequence: CASSPQDGTGGEKLFF. The CDR3 DNA follows: TGTGCCAGCAGTCCCCAGGACGGGACAGGCGGTGAAAAACTGTTTTTT.

The V and J genes are TRBV19 and TRBJ2-4; a possible D gene is TRBD1 (7 bases). Trimming cost V 2 bases and J 3 bases, with 11 bases left between them. CDR1 and CDR2 from the germline V gene are LNHDA and SQIVND (reference sequence). This CDR3 is 15 amino acids long. The CDR3, as DNA: TGTGCCAGTAGTATATACAGGGGAGGCAAAAACATTCAGTACTTC. It specifies CASSIYRGGKNIQYF.

The chain joins TRBV29-1 to TRBJ2-3; D possibly corresponds to TRBD1 (5 bases). The V end lost 7 bases, the J end lost 5 bases, and 13 bases lay between the germline ends. The CDR3 sequence is 12 residues long. Germline assignment: CDR1 SQVTM and CDR2 ANQGSEA. In nucleotides, the CDR3 is TGCAGCGGCCGATATCAGGGAGATACGCAGTATTTT. This codes for CSGRYQGDTQYF.

This clone was counted once. V usage is TRBV6-2 or TRBV6-3 and J usage is TRBJ1-2; D gene unclear. This CDR3 comprises 11 residues. Per germline, CDR1 MNHEY and CDR2 SVGEGT. The V end was cut by 4 bases, the J end by 6 bases, with 6 bases between. The CDR3 is CASSSTDGYTF. CDR3 in DNA: TGTGCCAGCAGTTCGACGGATGGCTACACCTTC.

The J gene is TRBJ2-3, the V gene TRBV25-1; TRBD2 might be the D (6 bases). This CDR3 contains 15 residues. The V and J ends lost 5 bases and 5 bases respectively, with 17 bases between them. Germline V CDR1 and CDR2: MGHDK, SYGVNS. CDR3 sequence: CASSPNRDLKDTQYF. The CDR3 bases are TGTGCCAGCAGTCCAAACCGGGACTTGAAAGATACGCAGTATTTT. Based on the CDR3 plus reference TRBV25-1 and TRBJ2-3, the full variable domain is EADIYQTPRYLVIGTGKKITLECSQTMGHDKMYWYQQDPGMELHLIHYSYGVNSTEKGDLSSESTVSRIRTEHFPLTLESARPSHTSQYLCASSPNRDLKDTQYFGPGTRLTVL.

With regard to this clone: At the DNA level, this CDR3 is encoded by other sequences in the same sample as well. The chain combines TRBV6-4 with TRBJ2-2; D is possibly TRBD1 or TRBD2 (5 bases each). The CDR3 totals 13 residues. Germline CDR1 and CDR2: MRHNA and SNTAGT. Trimming took 5 bases from V and 4 from J, leaving 8 bases between them. The CDR3 nucleotides are TGTGCCAGCAGTTCAGGGAGCACCGGGGAGCTGTTTTTT. Translation gives CASSSGSTGELFF.

The rearrangement joins TRBV28 to TRBJ1-5, with a weak D call TRBD1 (6 bases). This CDR3 comprises 17 residues. Between the trimmed V and J ends, which lost 4 bases and 0 bases, there was a span of 16 bases. Germline values: CDR1 MDHEN, CDR2 SYDVKM. The CDR3 sequence is CASSSPSTGYSNQPQHF. Here the CDR3 DNA reads TGTGCCAGCAGTTCCCCATCGACAGGATATAGCAATCAGCCCCAGCATTTT. Looking up the rest from reference TRBV28 and TRBJ1-5 gives the full variable domain: DVKVTQSSRYLVKRTGEKVFLECVQDMDHENMFWYRQDPGLGLRLIYFSYDVKMKEKGDIPEGYSVSREKKERFSLILESASTNQTSMYLCASSSPSTGYSNQPQHFGDGTRLSIL.

V gene TRBV6-5 combines with J gene TRBJ1-4; 7 nucleotides line up with TRBD1. The CDR3 has 13 residues. CDR1 MNHEY and CDR2 SVGAGI come from the germline V gene. Trimming at V came to 6 bases and at J to 8 bases, leaving 6 bases not matched to a gene. This CDR3 reads CASSPTGLEKLFF. CDR3 coding DNA: TGTGCCAGCAGCCCGACAGGGCTCGAAAAACTGTTTTTT.

The V call is TRBV4-1, the J call TRBJ2-1; TRBD1 matches at 7 bases. V gave up 1 base and J gave up 8 bases; unmatched junction bases: 5. Per the germline V gene, CDR1 is MGHRA and CDR2 is YSYEKL. The CDR3 has 14 residues. The CDR3 protein is CASSQVSRGHEQFF. CDR3 in DNA: TGCGCCAGCAGCCAAGTGAGTAGGGGGCATGAGCAGTTCTTC.

The chain is built from TRBV7-2 and TRBJ2-5, with a weak D call TRBD2 (5 bases). Germline V gene sequence: CDR1 SGHTA, CDR2 FQGNSA. The CDR3 extends over 16 amino acids. V gave up 6 bases and J gave up 5 bases, with 22 bases separating them. This chain's CDR3 is CASSPNKASMGETQYF. The CDR3 nucleotides are TGTGCCAGCAGTCCGAATAAGGCTAGCATGGGGGAGACCCAGTACTTC.

The chain uses TRBV19 and TRBJ2-1, with TRBD1 matching 8 bases. Per the germline V gene, CDR1 is LNHDA and CDR2 is SQIVND (reference sequence). With 5 bases clipped from V and 9 bases from J, the junction kept 3 bases outside the gene matches. The CDR3 contains 12 residues. CDR3 loop: CASSSGGLEQFF. In DNA form, the CDR3 reads TGTGCCAGTAGTTCAGGGGGCCTTGAGCAGTTCTTC.

The rearrangement links TRBV6-6 to TRBJ2-1, with 8 bases that match TRBD2. CDR3 length equals 16 residues. Germline CDR1 reads MNHNY; CDR2 reads SVGAGI (reference sequence). After removal of 6 bases from V and 2 bases from J, the junction contained 9 bases not matched to a gene. The CDR3: CASSPERGTTYNEQFF. The CDR3 DNA reads TGTGCCAGCAGCCCGGAGCGGGGGACAACCTACAATGAGCAGTTCTTC.

V and J are TRBV2 and TRBJ1-5; 9 bases align to TRBD1. Trimming at V came to 2 bases and at J to 7 bases, leaving 6 bases not matched to a gene. The CDR3 is 15 amino acids. Germline assignment: CDR1 SNHLY and CDR2 FYNNEI. The CDR3 coding sequence is TGTGCCAGCAGTGAATGGACAGGGGTTTTGCAGCCCCAGCATTTT. It codes for CASSEWTGVLQPQHF.

This chain joins TRBV7-2 and TRBJ2-1; the D gene is possibly TRBD2 (6 bases). CDR1 and CDR2 (germline): SGHTA, FQGNSA. The CDR3 runs 15 residues. Trimming left V 4 bases short and J 6 bases short, with 16 bases between. This chain's CDR3 is CASSSPGTALNEQFF. The CDR3 DNA is TGTGCCAGCAGCTCCCCCGGGACTGCCCTCAATGAGCAGTTCTTC.

This chain connects TRBV28 to TRBJ1-2, with 11 positions matching TRBD1. The junction had 3 bases not matched to a gene; V was cut back by 2 bases and J by 4 bases. Germline CDR1 and CDR2: MDHEN and SYDVKM. The CDR3 is 15 residues long. This chain's CDR3 is CASSLLGTGGYGYTF. The CDR3 DNA follows: TGTGCCAGCAGTTTACTGGGGACAGGGGGCTATGGCTACACCTTC.

This clone was counted once. The chain uses TRBV5-6 and TRBJ1-1; no firm D call. There are 13 residues in the CDR3. Germline V lookup: CDR1 SGHDT, CDR2 YYEEEE. V gave up 0 bases and J gave up 2 bases, with 5 bases separating them. For the CDR3, the DNA is TGTGCCAGCAGCTTGGGGAGAAACACTGAAGCTTTCTTT. This codes for CASSLGRNTEAFF.

The rearrangement joins TRBV5-4 to TRBJ2-2; D is possibly TRBD2 (6 bases). This CDR3 is built from 15 residues. Per the germline V gene, CDR1 is SGHNT and CDR2 is YYREEE (reference sequence). V was shortened by 1 base and J by 1 base, with 8 bases between the two germline ends. The CDR3 sequence: CASSLPSENTGELFF. The CDR3 DNA reads as TGTGCCAGCAGCTTGCCTAGCGAGAACACCGGGGAGCTGTTTTTT.

The chain is built from TRBV18 and TRBJ1-2; D gene uncertain. The CDR3 is 13 residues long. Germline V gives CDR1 KGHSH, CDR2 LQKENI. Trimming stripped 3 bases from V and 2 bases from J, with 7 bases between. The CDR3 here is CASSPGENYGYTF. CDR3 bases: TGTGCCAGCTCACCCGGTGAGAACTATGGCTACACCTTC.

The chain carries TRBV29-1 and TRBJ2-3; D is perhaps TRBD1 or TRBD2 (5 bases each). V dropped 1 base and J dropped 1 base, with 9 bases sitting between them. Germline V gene data show CDR1 as SQVTM and CDR2 as ANQGSEA. The CDR3 sequence is 14 residues long. The chain's CDR3 is CSVEGDGRTDTQYF. CDR3 sequence (DNA): TGCAGCGTTGAAGGGGACGGACGCACAGATACGCAGTATTTT.

V and J are TRBV10-1 and TRBJ2-1; 11 bases line up with TRBD2. Germline V gene sequence: CDR1 WNHNN, CDR2 SYGVQD (reference sequence). There are 15 residues in the CDR3. Trimming cost V 3 bases and J 6 bases; bases outside gene matches: 4. DNA of the CDR3: TGCGCCAGCAGTGATCCGGGACTAGCGGTCAATGAGCAGTTCTTC. This gives the protein CASSDPGLAVNEQFF.